This is a list of T cell receptor beta chains from one sample in a study of CD8 T cells in ankylosing spondylitis. MiXCR was run by TCRdb on the 5' RACE reads, yielding one entry per CDR3 protein. The profile covers fewer than 350,000 distinct CDR3 sequences, with roughly 11% appearing a single time and roughly 9% taken by the ten largest. Specimen: blood, either unsorted or a sorted T cell fraction (not recorded which). Receptor source: a female donor with ankylosing spondylitis or in good health (not recorded which). CDR3s include the opening cysteine and the closing phenylalanine or tryptophan. A D gene is named only where the DNA matches it firmly. Clone size, where shown, is once, few, many, or a class for clones that have expanded.

J gene: TRBJ2-5; CDR3 length: 14; V gene: TRBV20-1; D gene: TRBD1; clone size: many; CDR3 protein: CSARDTGVGETQYF; CDR3 DNA: TGCAGTGCTAGAGATACAGGGGTCGGAGAGACCCAGTACTTC
J gene: TRBJ2-1; CDR3 length: 14; V gene: TRBV20-1; D gene: NA; clone size: many; CDR3 protein: CSAPMTGPYNEQFF; CDR3 DNA: TGCAGTGCTCCGATGACAGGCCCCTACAATGAGCAGTTCTTC
J gene: TRBJ1-2; CDR3 length: 12; V gene: TRBV2; D gene: NA; clone size: few; CDR3 protein: CASIQLRAGNTF; CDR3 DNA: TGTGCCAGCATTCAGCTCAGGGCCGGGAACACCTTC
J gene: TRBJ2-1; CDR3 length: 13; V gene: TRBV29-1; D gene: TRBD1; clone size: many; CDR3 protein: CSVRTGGYNEQFF; CDR3 DNA: TGCAGCGTCCGAACAGGGGGTTACAATGAGCAGTTCTTC
J gene: TRBJ1-6; CDR3 length: 15; V gene: TRBV4-2; D gene: NA; clone size: many; CDR3 protein: CASSQEWTGNSPLHF; CDR3 DNA: TGTGCCAGCAGCCAAGAGTGGACGGGTAATTCACCCCTCCACTTT
J gene: TRBJ2-5; CDR3 length: 13; V gene: TRBV29-1; D gene: NA; clone size: many; CDR3 protein: CSSSGRRQETQYF; CDR3 DNA: TGCAGTTCGTCGGGGCGTAGGCAAGAGACCCAGTACTTC
J gene: TRBJ2-3; CDR3 length: 15; V gene: TRBV7-9; D gene: NA; clone size: few; CDR3 protein: CASSYRLEGPDTQYF; CDR3 DNA: TGTGCCAGCAGCTACAGACTAGAGGGCCCAGATACGCAGTATTTT
J gene: TRBJ1-2; CDR3 length: 15; V gene: TRBV5-1; D gene: NA; clone size: many; CDR3 protein: CASGKDGASNYGYTF; CDR3 DNA: TGCGCCAGCGGCAAGGACGGGGCATCTAACTATGGCTACACCTTC
J gene: TRBJ1-5; CDR3 length: 13; V gene: TRBV5-1; D gene: NA; clone size: many; CDR3 protein: CASREDSNQPQHF; CDR3 DNA: TGCGCCAGCAGGGAAGACAGCAATCAGCCCCAGCATTTT
J gene: TRBJ2-2; CDR3 length: 14; V gene: TRBV5-1; D gene: TRBD1; clone size: many; CDR3 protein: CASSGTGNTGELFF; CDR3 DNA: TGCGCCAGCAGTGGGACAGGGAACACCGGGGAGCTGTTTTTT
J gene: TRBJ2-7; CDR3 length: 15; V gene: TRBV2; D gene: NA; clone size: few; CDR3 protein: CASSAPGRRTYEQYF; CDR3 DNA: TGTGCCAGCAGTGCTCCGGGACGGAGAACCTACGAGCAGTACTTC
J gene: TRBJ1-6; CDR3 length: 15; V gene: TRBV5-1; D gene: NA; clone size: many; CDR3 protein: CASSPEAGTGSPLHF; CDR3 DNA: TGCGCCAGCAGCCCGGAGGCGGGGACGGGATCACCCCTCCACTTT
J gene: TRBJ1-2; CDR3 length: 14; V gene: TRBV6-1; D gene: NA; clone size: many; CDR3 protein: CASYYYGGDYGYTF; CDR3 DNA: TGTGCCAGCTATTATTACGGGGGGGACTATGGCTACACCTTC
J gene: TRBJ2-5; CDR3 length: 10; V gene: TRBV20-1; D gene: NA; clone size: NA; CDR3 protein: CSAEQETQYF; CDR3 DNA: TGCAGTGCGGAACAAGAGACCCAGTACTTC
J gene: TRBJ1-3; CDR3 length: 14; V gene: TRBV12-3/TRBV12-4; D gene: NA; clone size: many; CDR3 protein: CASSPTVSKNTIYF; CDR3 DNA: TGTGCCAGCAGCCCAACGGTGTCCAAAAACACCATATATTTT
J gene: TRBJ1-1; CDR3 length: 14; V gene: TRBV6-1; D gene: TRBD1; clone size: many; CDR3 protein: CAAALQGADTEAFF; CDR3 DNA: TGTGCCGCGGCCCTGCAGGGGGCGGACACTGAAGCTTTCTTT
J gene: TRBJ2-7; CDR3 length: 14; V gene: TRBV20-1; D gene: NA; clone size: many; CDR3 protein: CSARPPGLSYEQYF; CDR3 DNA: TGCAGTGCTAGGCCCCCGGGACTGAGCTACGAGCAGTACTTC
J gene: TRBJ2-6; CDR3 length: 15; V gene: TRBV12-3/TRBV12-4; D gene: NA; clone size: many; CDR3 protein: CASSFRDAGANVLTF; CDR3 DNA: TGTGCCAGCAGTTTCAGGGATGCTGGGGCCAACGTCCTGACTTTC
J gene: TRBJ2-3; CDR3 length: 15; V gene: TRBV5-6; D gene: NA; clone size: many; CDR3 protein: CASSLKRGRTDTQYF; CDR3 DNA: TGTGCCAGCAGCTTAAAGAGGGGTCGCACAGATACGCAGTATTTT
J gene: TRBJ2-5; CDR3 length: 13; V gene: TRBV9; D gene: NA; clone size: NA; CDR3 protein: CASSVQDAETQYF; CDR3 DNA: TGTGCCAGCAGCGTACAGGATGCGGAGACCCAGTACTTC
J gene: TRBJ2-7; CDR3 length: 13; V gene: TRBV18; D gene: NA; clone size: NA; CDR3 protein: CASSDRSTYEQYF; CDR3 DNA: TGTGCCAGCTCAGACAGATCAACCTACGAGCAGTACTTC
J gene: TRBJ2-1; CDR3 length: 16; V gene: TRBV28; D gene: TRBD1; clone size: few; CDR3 protein: CASSPANRGPYNEQFF; CDR3 DNA: TGTGCCAGCAGTCCAGCCAACAGGGGCCCCTACAATGAGCAGTTCTTC
J gene: TRBJ2-7; CDR3 length: 13; V gene: TRBV29-1; D gene: TRBD1; clone size: many; CDR3 protein: CSQPGQGFYEQYF; CDR3 DNA: TGCAGCCAACCGGGACAGGGGTTTTACGAGCAGTACTTC
J gene: TRBJ2-1; CDR3 length: 15; V gene: TRBV7-3; D gene: NA; clone size: NA; CDR3 protein: CASSFGPQGFNEQFF; CDR3 DNA: TGTGCCAGCAGCTTTGGACCCCAGGGGTTCAATGAGCAGTTCTTC
J gene: TRBJ2-1; CDR3 length: 16; V gene: TRBV7-2; D gene: TRBD2; clone size: many; CDR3 protein: CASSFFSGSLGNEQFF; CDR3 DNA: TGTGCCAGCAGCTTCTTTAGCGGGAGTCTTGGCAATGAGCAGTTCTTC
J gene: TRBJ2-1; CDR3 length: 19; V gene: TRBV4-2; D gene: TRBD2; clone size: many; CDR3 protein: CASRKRGLASPGLYNEQFF; CDR3 DNA: TGTGCCAGCAGAAAAAGGGGACTAGCGTCCCCGGGCCTATACAATGAGCAGTTCTTC
J gene: TRBJ2-6; CDR3 length: 15; V gene: TRBV3-1; D gene: NA; clone size: few; CDR3 protein: CASSQNLGTLSVLTF; CDR3 DNA: TGTGCCAGCAGCCAAAACCTCGGGACACTTTCAGTCCTGACTTTC
J gene: TRBJ2-6; CDR3 length: 19; V gene: TRBV10-3; D gene: TRBD2; clone size: NA; CDR3 protein: CAISSGTSGGASGANVLTF; CDR3 DNA: TGTGCCATCAGTTCCGGGACTAGCGGGGGGGCATCTGGGGCCAACGTCCTGACTTTC
J gene: TRBJ2-1; CDR3 length: 12; V gene: TRBV20-1; D gene: NA; clone size: few; CDR3 protein: CSARGIRNEQFF; CDR3 DNA: TGCAGTGCTAGGGGAATTAGGAATGAGCAGTTCTTC
J gene: TRBJ1-1; CDR3 length: 16; V gene: TRBV10-1; D gene: NA; clone size: many; CDR3 protein: CASSERVYGTNTEAFF; CDR3 DNA: TGCGCCAGCAGTGAGAGGGTGTACGGGACGAACACTGAAGCTTTCTTT
J gene: TRBJ2-3; CDR3 length: 15; V gene: TRBV7-9; D gene: NA; clone size: few; CDR3 protein: CASSVGTSRTDTQYF; CDR3 DNA: TGTGCCAGCAGCGTCGGGACAAGCCGCACAGATACGCAGTATTTT
J gene: TRBJ2-7; CDR3 length: 16; V gene: TRBV25-1; D gene: TRBD1; clone size: many; CDR3 protein: CASSVDGDRESYEQYF; CDR3 DNA: TGTGCCAGCAGTGTAGATGGGGACAGGGAATCCTACGAGCAGTACTTC
J gene: TRBJ2-5; CDR3 length: 11; V gene: TRBV27; D gene: NA; clone size: NA; CDR3 protein: CASSPGAVQYF; CDR3 DNA: TGTGCCAGCAGTCCTGGGGCGGTCCAGTACTTC
J gene: TRBJ2-1; CDR3 length: 16; V gene: TRBV11-2; D gene: TRBD2; clone size: many; CDR3 protein: CASSSREGGPYNEQFF; CDR3 DNA: TGTGCCAGCAGTTCCCGGGAGGGGGGCCCCTACAATGAGCAGTTCTTC
J gene: TRBJ2-1; CDR3 length: 12; V gene: TRBV5-1; D gene: NA; clone size: NA; CDR3 protein: CASSFTGNDQFF; CDR3 DNA: TGCGCCAGCAGCTTTACAGGGAACGACCAGTTCTTC
J gene: TRBJ1-2; CDR3 length: 15; V gene: TRBV27; D gene: TRBD1; clone size: NA; CDR3 protein: CASSPRTGERYGYTF; CDR3 DNA: TGTGCCAGCAGTCCGCGGACAGGGGAGAGATATGGCTACACCTTC
J gene: TRBJ1-5; CDR3 length: 14; V gene: TRBV20-1; D gene: NA; clone size: many; CDR3 protein: CSARTTGLNQPQHF; CDR3 DNA: TGCAGTGCTAGAACAACAGGGCTAAATCAGCCCCAGCATTTT
J gene: TRBJ1-4; CDR3 length: 13; V gene: TRBV6-6; D gene: NA; clone size: many; CDR3 protein: CASQGSANEKLFF; CDR3 DNA: TGTGCCAGCCAAGGATCGGCTAATGAAAAACTGTTTTTT
J gene: TRBJ2-3; CDR3 length: 15; V gene: TRBV7-2; D gene: TRBD1; clone size: many; CDR3 protein: CASSLTGGRTDTQYF; CDR3 DNA: TGTGCCAGCAGCTTGACAGGGGGCCGGACAGATACGCAGTATTTT
J gene: TRBJ2-5; CDR3 length: 11; V gene: TRBV5-1; D gene: NA; clone size: many; CDR3 protein: CASQGQETQYF; CDR3 DNA: TGCGCCTCGCAGGGACAAGAGACCCAGTACTTC
J gene: TRBJ2-1; CDR3 length: 11; V gene: TRBV7-9; D gene: NA; clone size: NA; CDR3 protein: CASSMGDEQFF; CDR3 DNA: TGTGCCAGCAGCATGGGTGATGAGCAGTTCTTC
J gene: TRBJ2-1; CDR3 length: 16; V gene: TRBV28; D gene: TRBD2; clone size: few; CDR3 protein: CASSLGLAGEAVEQFF; CDR3 DNA: TGTGCCAGCAGTTTAGGGCTAGCGGGAGAGGCAGTTGAGCAGTTCTTC
J gene: TRBJ1-5; CDR3 length: 14; V gene: TRBV3-1; D gene: NA; clone size: few; CDR3 protein: CASSPTEGNQPQHF; CDR3 DNA: TGTGCCAGCAGCCCGACAGAAGGCAATCAGCCCCAGCATTTT
J gene: TRBJ1-1; CDR3 length: 13; V gene: TRBV20-1; D gene: NA; clone size: few; CDR3 protein: CSAREGGGTEAFF; CDR3 DNA: TGCAGTGCTAGAGAAGGGGGGGGTACTGAAGCTTTCTTT
J gene: TRBJ2-7; CDR3 length: 12; V gene: TRBV29-1; D gene: NA; clone size: many; CDR3 protein: CSVEDRTHEQYF; CDR3 DNA: TGCAGCGTTGAAGATCGAACCCACGAGCAGTACTTC
J gene: TRBJ2-5; CDR3 length: 14; V gene: TRBV7-2; D gene: NA; clone size: many; CDR3 protein: CASSFDRGKETQYF; CDR3 DNA: TGTGCCAGCAGCTTTGATCGGGGGAAAGAGACCCAGTACTTC
J gene: TRBJ2-1; CDR3 length: 15; V gene: TRBV6-2/TRBV6-3; D gene: TRBD2; clone size: many; CDR3 protein: CASSSTSGRYNEQFF; CDR3 DNA: TGTGCCAGCAGTTCCACTAGCGGGCGCTACAATGAGCAGTTCTTC
J gene: TRBJ2-4; CDR3 length: 15; V gene: TRBV16; D gene: NA; clone size: many; CDR3 protein: CASSQSAANKNIQYF; CDR3 DNA: TGTGCCAGCAGCCAATCGGCGGCCAACAAAAACATTCAGTACTTC